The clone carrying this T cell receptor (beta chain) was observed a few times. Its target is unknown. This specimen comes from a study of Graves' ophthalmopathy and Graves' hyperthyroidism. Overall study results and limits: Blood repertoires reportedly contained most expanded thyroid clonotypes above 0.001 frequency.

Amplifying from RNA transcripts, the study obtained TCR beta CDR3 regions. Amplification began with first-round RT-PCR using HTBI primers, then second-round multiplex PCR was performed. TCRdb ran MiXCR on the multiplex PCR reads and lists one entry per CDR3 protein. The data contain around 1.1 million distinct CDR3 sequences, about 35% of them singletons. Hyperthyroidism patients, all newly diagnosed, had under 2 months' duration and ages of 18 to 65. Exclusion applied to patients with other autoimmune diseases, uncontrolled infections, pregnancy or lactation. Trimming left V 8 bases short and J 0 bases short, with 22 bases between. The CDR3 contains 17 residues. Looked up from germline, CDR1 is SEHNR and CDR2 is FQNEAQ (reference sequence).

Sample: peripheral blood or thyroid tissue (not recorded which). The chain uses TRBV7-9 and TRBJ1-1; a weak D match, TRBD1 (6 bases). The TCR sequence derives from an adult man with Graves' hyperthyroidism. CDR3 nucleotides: TGTGCCAGCGGCTCGAGAGGGGGGCGCGAGTTGAACACTGAAGCTTTCTTT. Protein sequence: CASGSRGGRELNTEAFF.